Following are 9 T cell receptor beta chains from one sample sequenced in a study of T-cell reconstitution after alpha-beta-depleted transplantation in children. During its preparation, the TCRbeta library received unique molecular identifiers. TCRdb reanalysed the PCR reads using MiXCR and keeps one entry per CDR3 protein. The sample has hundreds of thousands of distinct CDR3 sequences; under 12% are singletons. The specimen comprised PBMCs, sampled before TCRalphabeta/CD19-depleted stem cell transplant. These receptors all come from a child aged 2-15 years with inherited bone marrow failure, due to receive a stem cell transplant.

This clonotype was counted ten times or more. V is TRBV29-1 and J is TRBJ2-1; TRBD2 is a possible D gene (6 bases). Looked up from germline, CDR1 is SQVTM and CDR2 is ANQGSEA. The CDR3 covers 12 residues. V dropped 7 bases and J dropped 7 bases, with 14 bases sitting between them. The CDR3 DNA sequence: TGCAGCGAACTGACTAGTTTGAATGAGCAGTTCTTC. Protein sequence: CSELTSLNEQFF.

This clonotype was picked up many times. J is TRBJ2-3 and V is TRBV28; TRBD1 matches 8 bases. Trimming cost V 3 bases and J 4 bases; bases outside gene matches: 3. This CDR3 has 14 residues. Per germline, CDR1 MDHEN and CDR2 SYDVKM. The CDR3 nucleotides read TGTGCCAGCAGTTTTTTGACAGGGGCAGATACGCAGTATTTT. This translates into CASSFLTGADTQYF.

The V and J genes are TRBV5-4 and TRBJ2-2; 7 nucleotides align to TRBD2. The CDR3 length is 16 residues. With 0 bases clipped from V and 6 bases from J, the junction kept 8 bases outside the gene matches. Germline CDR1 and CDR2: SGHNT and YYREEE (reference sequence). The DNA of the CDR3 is TGTGCCAGCAGCTTGGCCTGGGGACTAACACCCGGGGAGCTGTTTTTT. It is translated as CASSLAWGLTPGELFF.

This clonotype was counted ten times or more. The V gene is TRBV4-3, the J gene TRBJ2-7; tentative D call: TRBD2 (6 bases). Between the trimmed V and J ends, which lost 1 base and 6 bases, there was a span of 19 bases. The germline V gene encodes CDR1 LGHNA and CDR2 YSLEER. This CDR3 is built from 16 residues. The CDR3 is CASSQGPRDGAGEQYF. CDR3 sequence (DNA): TGCGCCAGCAGCCAAGGCCCCCGGGACGGAGCGGGCGAGCAGTACTTC.

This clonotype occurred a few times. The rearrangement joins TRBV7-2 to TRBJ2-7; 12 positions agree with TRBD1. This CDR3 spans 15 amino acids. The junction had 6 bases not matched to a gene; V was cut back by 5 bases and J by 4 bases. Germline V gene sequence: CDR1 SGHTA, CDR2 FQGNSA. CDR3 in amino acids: CASSQRDRGQYEQYF. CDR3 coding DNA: TGTGCCAGCAGCCAACGGGACAGGGGGCAATACGAGCAGTACTTC.

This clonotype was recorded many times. CDR3 loop: CASSLGQSANIQYF. The CDR3 bases are TGTGCCAGCAGCCTGGGACAGTCGGCCAACATTCAGTACTTC. The J gene is TRBJ2-4, the V gene TRBV13; 7 nucleotides align to TRBD1. CDR3 size: 14 residues. V shed 5 bases and J 7 bases; nucleotides not matched to a gene: 8. The germline V gene encodes CDR1 PRHDT and CDR2 FYEKMQ (reference sequence).

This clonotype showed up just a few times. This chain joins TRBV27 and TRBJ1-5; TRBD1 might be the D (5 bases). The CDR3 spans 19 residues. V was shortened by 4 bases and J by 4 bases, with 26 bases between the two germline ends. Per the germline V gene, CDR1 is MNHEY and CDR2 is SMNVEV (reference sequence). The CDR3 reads CASSSSRDSPSYTNQPQHF. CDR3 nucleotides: TGTGCCAGCAGTTCTTCTCGGGACTCCCCATCGTACACAAATCAGCCCCAGCATTTT.

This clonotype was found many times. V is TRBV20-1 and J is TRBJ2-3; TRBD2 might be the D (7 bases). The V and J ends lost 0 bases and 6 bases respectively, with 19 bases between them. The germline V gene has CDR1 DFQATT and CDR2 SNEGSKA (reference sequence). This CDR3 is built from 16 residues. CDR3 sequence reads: CSARDRGRAVRDTQYF. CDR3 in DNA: TGCAGTGCTAGAGATAGGGGGAGGGCCGTAAGGGATACGCAGTATTTT.

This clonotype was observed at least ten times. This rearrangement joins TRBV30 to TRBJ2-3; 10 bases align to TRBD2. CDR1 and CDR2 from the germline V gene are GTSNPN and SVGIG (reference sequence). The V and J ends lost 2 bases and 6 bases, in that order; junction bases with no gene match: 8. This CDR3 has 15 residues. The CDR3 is CAWSPGLAMSDTQYF. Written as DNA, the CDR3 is TGTGCCTGGAGTCCGGGACTAGCGATGTCGGATACGCAGTATTTT.